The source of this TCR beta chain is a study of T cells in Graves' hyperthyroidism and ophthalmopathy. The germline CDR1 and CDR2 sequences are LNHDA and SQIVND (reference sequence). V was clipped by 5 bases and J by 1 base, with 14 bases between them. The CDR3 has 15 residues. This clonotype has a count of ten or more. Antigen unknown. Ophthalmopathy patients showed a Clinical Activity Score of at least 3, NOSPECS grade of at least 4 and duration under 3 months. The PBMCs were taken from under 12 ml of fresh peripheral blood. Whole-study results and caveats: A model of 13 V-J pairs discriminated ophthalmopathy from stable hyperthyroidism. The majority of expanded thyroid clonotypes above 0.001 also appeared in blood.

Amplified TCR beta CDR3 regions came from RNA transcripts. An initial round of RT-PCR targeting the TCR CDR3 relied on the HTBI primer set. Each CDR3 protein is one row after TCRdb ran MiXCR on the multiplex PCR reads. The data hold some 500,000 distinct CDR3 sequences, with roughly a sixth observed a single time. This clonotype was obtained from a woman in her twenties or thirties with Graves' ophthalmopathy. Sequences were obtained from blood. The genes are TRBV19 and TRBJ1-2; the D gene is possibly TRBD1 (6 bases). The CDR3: CASSLRQEDNYGYTF. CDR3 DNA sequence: TGTGCCAGTAGTCTACGACAGGAGGATAACTATGGCTACACCTTC.